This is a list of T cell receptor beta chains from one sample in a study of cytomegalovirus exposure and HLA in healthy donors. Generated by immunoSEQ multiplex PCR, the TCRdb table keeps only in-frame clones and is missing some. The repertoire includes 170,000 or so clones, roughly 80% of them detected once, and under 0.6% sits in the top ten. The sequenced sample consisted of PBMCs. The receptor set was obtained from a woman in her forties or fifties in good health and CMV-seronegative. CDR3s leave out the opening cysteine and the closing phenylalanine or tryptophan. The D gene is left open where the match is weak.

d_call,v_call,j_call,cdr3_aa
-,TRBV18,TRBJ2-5,ASSPRIEEGETQY
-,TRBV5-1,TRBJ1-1,ASSSGGREAF
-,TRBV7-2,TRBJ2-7,ASSLAAASYEQY
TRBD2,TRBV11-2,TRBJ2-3,ASSLVGLAGDTDTQY
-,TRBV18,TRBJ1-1,ASSPDSGGGTEAF
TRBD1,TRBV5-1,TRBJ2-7,ASSLGSQGAREQY
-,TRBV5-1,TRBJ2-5,ASSFGTTLEETQY
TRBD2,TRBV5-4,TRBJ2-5,ASSPPGGGETQY
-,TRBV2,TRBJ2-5,ASSSGEETQY
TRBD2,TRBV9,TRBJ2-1,ASSVASGSGEQF
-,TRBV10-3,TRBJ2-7,AIRGDTVYEQY
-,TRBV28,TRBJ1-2,ASREGGYGYT
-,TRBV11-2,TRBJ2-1,ASSLAGLNEQF
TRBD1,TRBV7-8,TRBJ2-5,ASSPTRDRKNKQY
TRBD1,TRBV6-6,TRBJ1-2,ASSPGTGFFP
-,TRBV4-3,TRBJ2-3,ASSPQALAVSTDTQY
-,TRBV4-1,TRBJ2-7,ASSQGPAASSYEQY
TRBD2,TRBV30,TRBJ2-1,AWSVIRTSGIYNEQF
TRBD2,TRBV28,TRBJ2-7,ASRASGTYEQY
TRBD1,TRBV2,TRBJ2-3,ASSGGQGGEQY
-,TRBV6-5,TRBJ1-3,ASSYSIGGSGNTIY
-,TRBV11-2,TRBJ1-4,ASSLAQGTTNEKLF